The clone carrying this T cell receptor beta chain appeared a few times. What it recognizes is unknown. These data originate in a study of T cells after yellow fever vaccination. CDR3 length equals 13 residues. J was trimmed by 1 base and V by 8 bases; bases with no gene match: 7. Per the germline V gene, CDR1 is DFQATT and CDR2 is SNEGSKA (reference sequence). The study's findings and limits: Clones that expanded after primary vaccination mostly reappeared after the booster (less than 98% CD4, roughly 90% CD8).

TCRdb called the 5' RACE reads again in MiXCR, with one record for every CDR3 protein. The sample lists roughly 500,000 distinct CDR3 sequences; around 21% were seen once. The J gene is TRBJ1-1, the V gene TRBV20-1; TRBD1 matches 7 bases. This TCR was recovered from a man younger than 40 who received the YFV17D yellow fever vaccine. This specimen consisted of PBMCs, obtained 15 days after the yellow fever booster vaccination. The CDR3 sequence: CSSPGTENTEAFF. CDR3 nucleotides: TGCAGTTCCCCCGGGACAGAGAACACTGAAGCTTTCTTT.